The next 10 T cell receptor beta chains were all read from a single sample in a study of neurological immune-mediated disorders (dated 2019 in TCRdb). Library creation used 5' RACE. TCRdb records Illumina HiSeq 2500 as the sequencer. TCRdb handled the public reads itself, with Q25 trimming in fastp and clone calling in MiXCR, and kept productive beta chains. Identical CDR3 proteins give one entry, which carries the most common genes and DNA. Counted in this sample were roughly 56,000 distinct CDR3 sequences; approximately 10% of them appeared once. The ten largest make up about 2% of the sample. Material: PBMCs. The receptors stem from a man aged 55 to 70 in good health.

This clonotype came up many times. The genes are TRBV6-5 and TRBJ1-5; possible D gene TRBD1, 6 bases. The ends were cut back, 6 bases at V and 4 bases at J, with 16 bases in the middle. Germline V gene lookup returns CDR1 MNHEY and CDR2 SVGAGI. The CDR3 length is 15 residues. The CDR3 sequence is CASRNLQGGNQPQHF. Here the CDR3 DNA reads TGTGCCAGCAGAAATCTACAGGGAGGGAATCAGCCCCAGCATTTT.

The gene calls are TRBV7-8 and TRBJ1-4; D is undetermined. CDR1 is SGHVS and CDR2 is FQNEAQ in the germline V gene. The V end lost 1 base, the J end lost 7 bases, and 7 bases lay between the germline ends. The CDR3 totals 13 residues. This chain's CDR3 is CASSLEPGEKLFF. The CDR3 DNA sequence: TGTGCCAGCAGCTTAGAACCGGGTGAAAAACTGTTTTTT.

This clonotype was seen ten or more times. V gene TRBV5-6 combines with J gene TRBJ1-3; weak D call: TRBD1 (6 bases). V lost 2 bases to trimming and J lost 0 bases, with 9 bases between them. The germline V gene encodes CDR1 SGHDT and CDR2 YYEEEE. The CDR3 covers 15 residues. The CDR3 loop is CASSFGQYSGNTIYF. CDR3 bases: TGTGCCAGCAGCTTCGGACAGTACTCTGGAAACACCATATATTTT.

In its sample, this clonotype was seen a few times. The chain combines TRBV5-1 with TRBJ1-6; 7 bases are a match to TRBD1. There are 15 residues in the CDR3. J lost 7 bases, V lost 3 bases, and 7 bases had no gene match. Germline-derived CDR1 and CDR2 are SGHRS and YFSETQ. The CDR3 nucleotides read TGCGCCAGCAGCTCTGACAGGGCCAGGAATTCACCCCTCCACTTT. Translation: CASSSDRARNSPLHF.

This clonotype was seen at least ten times. The rearrangement joins TRBV7-9 to TRBJ2-3, with D uncertain. CDR1 is SEHNR and CDR2 is FQNEAQ in the germline V gene (reference sequence). The V and J ends lost 5 bases and 0 bases respectively, with 6 bases between them. There are 13 residues in the CDR3. This chain's CDR3 is CASSPLSTDTQYF. CDR3 DNA sequence: TGTGCCAGCAGCCCCTTGAGCACAGATACGCAGTATTTT. Full variable domain (rest looked up from reference TRBV7-9 and TRBJ2-3): DTGVSQNPRHKITKRGQNVTFRCDPISEHNRLYWYRQTLGQGPEFLTYFQNEAQLEKSRLLSDRFSAERPKGSFSTLEIQRTEQGDSAMYLCASSPLSTDTQYFGPGTRLTVL.

In its sample, this clonotype was seen many times. The chain employs TRBV14 and TRBJ2-5, with unresolved D. CDR1 and CDR2 (germline): SGHDN, FVKESK. Trimming left V 0 bases short and J 5 bases short, with 10 bases between. The CDR3 covers 14 residues. CDR3 bases: TGTGCCAGCAGCCAAGACCCTCATTCGGAGACCCAGTACTTC. Translation: CASSQDPHSETQYF.

This clonotype occurred a few times. The DNA of the CDR3 is TGTGCCAGCATCCCGACGGCCACGGGCACTGAAGCTTTCTTT. Its protein is CASIPTATGTEAFF. The rearrangement uses TRBV6-6 and TRBJ1-1; D unresolved. CDR3 length equals 14 residues. Germline loops: CDR1 MNHNY, CDR2 SVGAGI (reference sequence). Trimming stripped 7 bases from V and 4 bases from J, with 16 bases between.

At least ten counts were recorded for this clonotype. The V gene is TRBV5-1, the J gene TRBJ2-7; 8 nucleotides line up with TRBD2. The ends lost 2 bases at V and 5 bases at J; junction bases unmatched: 9. The CDR3 has 15 residues. Germline CDR1 reads SGHRS; CDR2 reads YFSETQ. CDR3 sequence (DNA): TGCGCCAGCAGCTTCTCTCTGGCGGGGGGAAACGAGCAGTACTTC. It translates to CASSFSLAGGNEQYF.

This clonotype showed up many times. V and J are TRBV5-1 and TRBJ2-5; a weak D match, TRBD1 (5 bases). This CDR3 comprises 14 residues. The V end lost 1 base, the J end lost 5 bases, and 12 bases lay between the germline ends. Germline assignment: CDR1 SGHRS and CDR2 YFSETQ. CDR3 sequence reads: CASSLRGLRETQYF. The CDR3 DNA reads TGCGCCAGCAGCTTGAGGGGCCTCCGGGAGACCCAGTACTTC.

The genes are TRBV7-8 and TRBJ2-6, with 8 positions matching TRBD1. V was pared by 2 bases and J by 4 bases, with 4 bases of the junction left unmatched. In germline, CDR1 is SGHVS, CDR2 FQNEAQ. CDR3 length: 16 amino acids. The CDR3 DNA is TGTGCCAGCAGCTTAAGGACAGGGTCCGGGGCCAACGTCCTGACTTTC. This gives the protein CASSLRTGSGANVLTF. Full variable domain (remainder filled in from reference TRBV7-8 and TRBJ2-6): GAGVSQSPRYKVAKRGQDVALRCDPISGHVSLFWYQQALGQGPEFLTYFQNEAQLDKSGLPSDRFFAERPEGSVSTLKIQRTQQEDSAVYLCASSLRTGSGANVLTFGAGSRLTVL.